The 28 T cell receptor beta chains below all came from one sample that was sequenced in a study of cytomegalovirus exposure and HLA in healthy donors. Both 60 Vbeta primers and 13 Jbeta primers went into the PCR. Repertoires were generated with immunoSEQ multiplex PCR, while TCRdb's copy carries only in-frame clones and drops some. The repertoire holds 95,000 to 150,000 clones, around 77% seen once, with around 5.8% in the top ten. Material for sequencing was PBMCs. The receptors shown here come from a man between 18 and 29 years old in good health and CMV-seropositive.

V usage is TRBV2 and J usage is TRBJ2-2, with 8 bases fitting TRBD2. The CDR3 is made up of 14 amino acids. The junction had 10 bases not matched to a gene; V was cut back by 7 bases and J by 9 bases. CDR1 and CDR2 from the germline V gene are SNHLY and FYNNEI. In DNA, the CDR3 is TGTGCCAGCACTCTTGTCGGGAGGGACCGGGAGCTGTTTTTT. Translating it yields CASTLVGRDRELFF.

About this clone itself: The sample has other DNA sequences that encode this CDR3 too. The chain has TRBV5-6 and TRBJ1-3; 9 bases line up with TRBD1. This CDR3 is built from 15 residues. J lost 0 bases, V lost 3 bases, and 1 base had no gene match. The germline CDR1 and CDR2 sequences are SGHDT and YYEEEE. CDR3 sequence: CASSWTGVSGNTIYF. Here the CDR3 DNA reads TGTGCCAGCAGCTGGACAGGGGTCTCTGGAAACACCATATATTTT.

The rearrangement uses TRBV19 and TRBJ2-7; D may be TRBD1 (6 bases). Germline values: CDR1 LNHDA, CDR2 SQIVND (reference sequence). V was shortened by 1 base and J by 4 bases, with 11 bases between the two germline ends. There are 14 residues in the CDR3. The CDR3, as DNA: TGTGCCAGTAGTATAGCCAGGGGTGATTACGAGCAGTACTTC. Protein: CASSIARGDYEQYF.

The genes are TRBV5-1 and TRBJ2-7; 8 nucleotides line up with TRBD1. The CDR3 contains 13 residues. Germline values: CDR1 SGHRS, CDR2 YFSETQ. Trimming cost V 4 bases and J 4 bases; bases outside gene matches: 4. The CDR3 here is CASSEGTGYEQYF. CDR3 sequence (DNA): TGCGCCAGCAGCGAGGGGACAGGTTACGAGCAGTACTTC.

With regard to this clone: Its ends do not fully match the called genes, so a read error is possible. This rearrangement joins TRBV13 to TRBJ2-6, with D perhaps matching TRBD1 (5 bases). This CDR3 is built from 17 residues. The germline gives CDR1 PRHDT, CDR2 FYEKMQ (reference sequence). CDR3 amino acids: CASSLTRSTSGANGLTF. The CDR3 nucleotides read TGTGCCAGCAGCTTAACCCGCTCTACCTCTGGGGCCAACGGCCTGACTTTC.

V and J are TRBV2 and TRBJ1-1; unclear D gene. CDR3 length equals 16 residues. The ends were cut back, 2 bases at V and 3 bases at J, with 16 bases in the middle. In germline, CDR1 is SNHLY, CDR2 FYNNEI. The CDR3 bases are TGTGCCAGCAGTGAACAGGAAGGAACGTGGGACACTGAAGCTTTCTTT. It translates to CASSEQEGTWDTEAFF. The variable domain in full, with the rest retrieved from reference TRBV2 and TRBJ1-1, is EPEVTQTPSHQVTQMGQEVILRCVPISNHLYFYWYRQILGQKVEFLVSFYNNEISEKSEIFDDQFSVERPDGSNFTLKIRSTKLEDSAMYFCASSEQEGTWDTEAFFGQGTRLTVV.

This clone was recorded once. The V gene is TRBV10-1, the J gene TRBJ1-1; D unresolved. The CDR3 has 16 amino acids. CDR1 is WNHNN and CDR2 is SYGVQD in the germline V gene (reference sequence). V dropped 3 bases and J dropped 1 base, with 15 bases sitting between them. The CDR3 DNA is TGCGCCAGCAGTGAAAACCGGGAAGTAGGGAACACTGAAGCTTTCTTT. This sequence encodes CASSENREVGNTEAFF.

This chain uses TRBV6-5 with TRBJ1-1; D perhaps matches TRBD1 (5 bases). CDR3 length equals 14 residues. The V end was cut by 5 bases, the J end by 3 bases, with 13 bases between. From germline, CDR1 is MNHEY and CDR2 SVGAGI. CDR3 region: CASSGDRLYTEAFF. Here the CDR3 DNA reads TGTGCCAGCAGTGGCGACAGACTCTACACTGAAGCTTTCTTT.

The chain uses TRBV7-3 and TRBJ2-5; D ambiguous. The closer fit of TRBJ2-7 to the DNA end suggests the J call may be wrong. The CDR3 extends over 13 amino acids. Looked up from germline, CDR1 is SGHTA and CDR2 is FQGTGA. In DNA, the CDR3 is TGTGCCAGCAGACGGAGTAATAAAAACGAGCAGTACTTC. It codes for CASRRSNKNEQYF.

The chain uses TRBV5-4 and TRBJ2-1; maybe TRBD1 (5 bases). The germline V and J ends were trimmed by 0 bases and 4 bases, with 14 bases remaining between them. The CDR3 runs 16 residues. In germline, CDR1 is SGHNT, CDR2 YYREEE (reference sequence). The CDR3 region has the DNA TGTGCCAGCAGCTTGGCAGGCCAGGGTCGGTACAATGAGCAGTTCTTC. Amino acids: CASSLAGQGRYNEQFF.

CDR3 amino acids: CSVGQGTYGYTF. DNA of the CDR3: TGCAGCGTTGGACAGGGAACCTATGGCTACACCTTC. V gene TRBV29-1 combines with J gene TRBJ1-2, with 7 bases identical to TRBD1. Germline V gene sequence: CDR1 SQVTM, CDR2 ANQGSEA. V lost 4 bases to trimming and J lost 4 bases; unmatched junction nucleotides: 3. The CDR3 is 12 amino acids.

The chain couples TRBV7-9 to TRBJ2-7; 10 nucleotides align to TRBD2. The CDR3 length is 19 residues. The germline V gene encodes CDR1 SEHNR and CDR2 FQNEAQ (reference sequence). Trimming removed 3 bases from V and 0 bases from J; junction bases left unmatched: 14. The CDR3, as DNA: TGTGCCAGCAGCTTTGCAGGACTAGCGGTTCGGGGGGGCTCCTACGAGCAGTACTTC. Translated, it gives CASSFAGLAVRGGSYEQYF.

The V gene is TRBV7-6, the J gene TRBJ2-7, with 10 bases aligning to TRBD2. The V gene's germline CDR1 is SGHVS and CDR2 FNYEAQ. Trimming cost V 2 bases and J 1 base; bases outside gene matches: 14. The CDR3 is made up of 19 amino acids. In nucleotides, the CDR3 is TGTGCCAGCAGCTTAATCGGACTAGCGGAGGGGTTGGGGTCCTACGAGCAGTACTTC. The encoded protein is CASSLIGLAEGLGSYEQYF.

V gene TRBV6-4 combines with J gene TRBJ2-5; no clear D. The CDR3 is 11 residues long. Trimming left V 1 base short and J 8 bases short, with 5 bases between. Germline CDR1 reads MRHNA; CDR2 reads SNTAGT. As DNA, the CDR3 is TGTGCCAGCAGTGACTTTACAACCCAGTACTTC. It specifies CASSDFTTQYF.

The chain employs TRBV7-2 and TRBJ2-7; 15 bases fit TRBD2. This CDR3 has 14 residues. The germline gives CDR1 SGHTA, CDR2 FQGNSA. Germline trimming cut 7 bases from V and 4 bases from J; bases unmatched to any gene: 2. DNA for the CDR3: TGTGCCAGCACCGGGACTAGCGGGGGGTACGAGCAGTACTTC. Residues: CASTGTSGGYEQYF. The variable domain in full, completed from reference TRBV7-2 and TRBJ2-7, reads GAGVSQSPSNKVTEKGKDVELRCDPISGHTALYWYRQSLGQGLEFLIYFQGNSAPDKSGLPSDRFSAERTGGSVSTLTIQRTQQEDSAVYLCASTGTSGGYEQYFGPGTRLTVT.

The CDR3 region is CASSQGPARGGASGELFF. CDR3 nucleotide sequence: TGCGCCAGCAGCCAAGGCCCCGCCCGGGGGGGGGCCTCTGGGGAGCTGTTTTTT. The V gene is TRBV4-1, the J gene TRBJ2-2; 8 nucleotides match TRBD2. V lost 1 base to trimming and J lost 8 bases; unmatched junction nucleotides: 15. The CDR3 extends over 18 amino acids. Germline V gene data show CDR1 as MGHRA and CDR2 as YSYEKL.

This chain connects TRBV7-6 to TRBJ2-5; tentative D call: TRBD1 (5 bases). The V gene's germline CDR1 is SGHVS and CDR2 FNYEAQ. The CDR3 spans 14 residues. Trimming removed 4 bases at V and 2 bases at J, with 11 bases between. The CDR3 region is CASSSRVHQETQYF. The CDR3 nucleotides read TGTGCCAGCAGCTCCAGGGTTCATCAAGAGACCCAGTACTTC.

This chain uses TRBV5-1 with TRBJ2-2; 7 nucleotides match TRBD1. There are 16 residues in the CDR3. Unmatched junction bases numbered 9, after V lost 0 bases and J lost 7 bases. In germline, CDR1 is SGHRS, CDR2 YFSETQ. The CDR3 nucleotides are TGCGCCAGCAGCTTGGTCGGGACAGTCGGTGGCGGGGAGCTGTTTTTT. This sequence encodes CASSLVGTVGGGELFF.

This clone showed up just a few times. V gene TRBV14 combines with J gene TRBJ2-7, with TRBD1 matching 9 bases. The J segment lost 4 bases and the V segment lost 0 bases, leaving 7 bases of the junction unmatched. The CDR3 extends over 16 amino acids. CDR1 and CDR2 (germline): SGHDN, FVKESK. CDR3 DNA: TGTGCCAGCAGCCAAGATCTGGGACAGGGCCCTTACGAGCAGTACTTC. This translates into CASSQDLGQGPYEQYF.

The chain combines TRBV6-4 with TRBJ2-2; 8 positions match TRBD2. CDR1 MRHNA and CDR2 SNTAGT come from the germline V gene. V lost 3 bases and J lost 0; bases outside the gene matches: 3. CDR3 length equals 16 residues. The CDR3 DNA reads TGTGCCAGCAGTGAAGGGGGACTAGCGAACACCGGGGAGCTGTTTTTT. Amino acids: CASSEGGLANTGELFF.

J is TRBJ1-1 and V is TRBV7-9; D gene unclear. The CDR3 contains 14 residues. Germline CDR1 is SEHNR and CDR2 is FQNEAQ (reference sequence). Trimming stripped 0 bases from V and 10 bases from J, with 15 bases between. This chain's CDR3 is CASSLAGTRGVAFF. CDR3 DNA sequence: TGTGCCAGCAGCTTAGCAGGAACAAGAGGAGTAGCTTTCTTT.

This clone has just one count. In DNA form, the CDR3 reads TGCAGCGTTGCGTTGGGTGGCAGGACAGGTACTGAAGCTTTCTTT. Its translation: CSVALGGRTGTEAFF. J is TRBJ1-1 and V is TRBV29-1, with 7 bases identical to TRBD1. Trimming at V came to 4 bases and at J to 5 bases, leaving 13 bases not matched to a gene. The germline V gene has CDR1 SQVTM and CDR2 ANQGSEA. The CDR3 loop spans 15 amino acids. Supplemented by reference TRBV29-1 and TRBJ1-1, the full variable domain reads SAVISQKPSRDICQRGTSLTIQCQVDSQVTMMFWYRQQPGQSLTLIATANQGSEATYESGFVIDKFPISRPNLTFSTLTVSNMSPEDSSIYLCSVALGGRTGTEAFFGQGTRLTVV.

The sample holds one count of this clone. The rearrangement joins TRBV14 to TRBJ2-2, with D perhaps TRBD1 (5 bases). The CDR3 runs to 13 residues. Per germline, CDR1 SGHDN and CDR2 FVKESK. Deletions cut 6 bases from V and 4 bases from J, with 9 bases between. CDR3 sequence (DNA): TGTGCCAGCAGGAGACAGTCCACCGGGGAGCTGTTTTTT. Residues: CASRRQSTGELFF.

This clone was seen only a few times. The chain couples TRBV5-4 to TRBJ1-4; D unclear. The CDR3 covers 17 residues. V was clipped by 2 bases and J by 0 bases, with 14 bases between them. CDR1 is SGHNT, CDR2 YYREEE, per germline (reference sequence). DNA for the CDR3: TGTGCCAGCAGCTTAAATCGAGGGAGGACAACTAATGAAAAACTGTTTTTT. Amino acid sequence: CASSLNRGRTTNEKLFF.

CDR3 sequence (DNA): TGTGCCAGCAGCCGAAAACTGAGCGGGGGAGAAGACATTCAGTACTTC. Residues: CASSRKLSGGEDIQYF. The chain joins TRBV7-8 to TRBJ2-4; 8 positions match TRBD2. This CDR3 contains 16 residues. Germline V gene lookup returns CDR1 SGHVS and CDR2 FQNEAQ. The V gene end was trimmed by 5 bases and the J gene end by 8 bases; junction bases not matched to a gene: 14.

V usage is TRBV6-5 and J usage is TRBJ2-7; TRBD2 is a possible D gene (5 bases). CDR1 and CDR2 (germline): MNHEY, SVGAGI. The V and J ends lost 0 bases and 4 bases respectively, with 13 bases between them. The CDR3 runs 15 residues. CDR3 protein: CASSYSMDWDYEQYF. CDR3 DNA: TGTGCCAGCAGTTACTCGATGGACTGGGATTACGAGCAGTACTTC.

V gene TRBV7-2 combines with J gene TRBJ2-1, with 8 nucleotides matching TRBD2. Trimming at V came to 2 bases and at J to 8 bases, leaving 8 bases not matched to a gene. The CDR3 is 15 amino acids. Germline lookup yields CDR1 SGHTA and CDR2 FQGNSA. CDR3: CASSLSSGGLDEQFF. CDR3 coding DNA: TGTGCCAGCAGCTTATCCAGCGGGGGCCTCGATGAGCAGTTCTTC.

This chain joins TRBV7-9 and TRBJ1-1; tentatively, D is TRBD1 (6 bases). V dropped 7 bases and J dropped 3 bases, with 9 bases sitting between them. Per the germline V gene, CDR1 is SEHNR and CDR2 is FQNEAQ (reference sequence). The CDR3 totals 12 residues. In DNA, the CDR3 is TGTGCCAGCATCTCAGGGGACACTGAAGCTTTCTTT. It specifies CASISGDTEAFF.